This T cell receptor beta chain comes out of a study of OX40 agonist ivuxolimab in advanced cancers. Across the whole study: The study treated patients with ivuxolimab, an agonistic anti-OX40 (CD134) antibody.

The repertoire was sequenced with immunoSEQ multiplex PCR; TCRdb's copy has only in-frame clones and lacks some. Of just over 40,000 clones listed, around 87% are singletons. CDR3 length: 15 residues. The V end lost 7 bases, the J end lost 3 bases, and 19 bases lay between the germline ends. Per germline, CDR1 MNHNY and CDR2 SVGAGI (reference sequence). Researchers took blood at baseline, on cycle 4 day 1, and on cycle 7 day 1. This clonotype originated in an adult with an advanced solid tumor such as melanoma, head and neck, liver or kidney cancer. V is TRBV6-6 and J is TRBJ2-7; no clear D. Specimen: CD4+ or CD8+ T cells sorted from blood, collected in a trial of the OX40 agonist ivuxolimab. The CDR3 nucleotides read TGTGCCAGCACCCCCAGGAAGAAGCGATTCTACGAGCAGTACTTC. This codes for CASTPRKKRFYEQYF.